The sequence of this T cell receptor (beta chain) was determined in a study of OX40 agonist ivuxolimab in advanced cancers. Prior autoimmune disease or systemic immunosuppression barred patients. Blood draws occurred at baseline, cycle 4 day 1, and cycle 7 day 1. Assay: immunoSEQ multiplex PCR; the TCRdb copy retains only in-frame clones and omits some. The sample has nearly 90,000 clones, just under 90% seen once. Germline V gives CDR1 SGHRS, CDR2 YFSETQ. V was clipped by 0 bases and J by 1 base; unmatched bases: 1. The CDR3 sequence is 15 residues long. As regards this clone: What it binds is not known.

Broader study findings: Both blood CD4+ and CD8+ T cells showed clonal growth by week 6 at 0.1 to 3.0 mg/kg.

The sequence derives from an adult with an advanced solid tumor such as melanoma, head and neck, liver or kidney cancer. The sequences come from CD4+ or CD8+ T cells sorted from blood, collected in a trial of the OX40 agonist ivuxolimab. The chain is built from TRBV5-1 and TRBJ1-3; 7 nucleotides agree with TRBD1. The CDR3 nucleotides read TGCGCCAGCAGCTTGGCACAGGGGTCTGGAAACACCATATATTTT. Encoded protein: CASSLAQGSGNTIYF.